The next 5 T cell receptor beta chains were all read from a single sample in a study of blood T cells in healthy people across ages. Combining a sample-barcoded 5' primer with a J-beta primer mix, a second PCR ran for about 6 to 12 cycles. One entry per CDR3 protein, called by TCRdb with MiXCR from the 5' RACE reads. This table holds some 690,000 distinct CDR3 sequences, 20% to 25% found once. Sequenced: blood. The receptors were sampled from a man between 65 and 80 years old in good health.

The chain couples TRBV6-6 to TRBJ2-5, with D uncertain. CDR3 length equals 12 residues. CDR1 and CDR2 from the germline V gene are MNHNY and SVGAGI (reference sequence). Deletions cut 6 bases from V and 3 bases from J, with 8 bases between. CDR3 loop: CASSNPKETQYF. In nucleotides, the CDR3 is TGTGCCAGCAGCAACCCAAAAGAGACCCAGTACTTC.

V and J are TRBV28 and TRBJ2-3; D call uncertain. Trimming removed 11 bases at V and 2 bases at J, with 14 bases between. Germline V CDR1 and CDR2: MDHEN, SYDVKM. CDR3 length: 13 amino acids. The chain's CDR3 is CAAVGPSTDTQYF. As DNA, the CDR3 is TGTGCCGCTGTTGGTCCATCCACAGATACGCAGTATTTT.

This clonotype has just a few counts. This chain joins TRBV6-5 and TRBJ1-2; the match to TRBD1 covers 9 bases. V lost 4 bases, J lost 4 bases, and 7 bases stayed unmatched. In germline, CDR1 is MNHEY, CDR2 SVGAGI. The CDR3 consists of 15 residues. CDR3 DNA sequence: TGTGCCAGCAGTTGGGGGACAGGGTCAAGCTATGGCTACACCTTC. It specifies CASSWGTGSSYGYTF.

This chain connects TRBV20-1 to TRBJ1-1, with unresolved D. Per the germline V gene, CDR1 is DFQATT and CDR2 is SNEGSKA (reference sequence). The germline V and J ends were trimmed by 4 bases and 1 base, with 13 bases remaining between them. The CDR3 has 14 amino acids. The CDR3 reads CSAIDDNPNTEAFF. In nucleotides, the CDR3 is TGCAGTGCTATAGATGATAACCCGAACACTGAAGCTTTCTTT.

V usage is TRBV11-2 and J usage is TRBJ2-7; 7 bases map to TRBD2. The J call is doubtful: the DNA matches TRBJ2-1 better. Germline V gives CDR1 SGHAT, CDR2 FQNNGV. The CDR3 loop spans 16 amino acids. The CDR3 spells CASSRLAGLLLNEQFF. The CDR3 nucleotides are TGTGCCAGCAGCCGACTTGCGGGACTACTACTCAATGAGCAGTTCTTC.